This entry describes one TCR beta chain. Its antigen is undetermined. The data stem from a study of T-cell reconstitution after alpha-beta-depleted transplantation in children. Points from the study as a whole: T-cell counts and diversity at one year following transplant were attributed mainly to newly produced T cells. By about two months after transplant, alpha-beta T cells reportedly arose from several hundred graft clones that had expanded. Surviving recipient T cells and thymic progenitors accounted for the high day-60 TCRbeta diversity observed in some patients.

The library targeted TCRbeta and was prepared with unique molecular identifiers. One entry per CDR3 protein results from TCRdb running MiXCR on the PCR reads. The sample consists of fewer than 450,000 distinct CDR3 sequences, around 15% of them appearing once. The trim removed 4 bases at V and 2 bases at J, leaving 4 bases unmatched. Per the germline V gene, CDR1 is SQVTM and CDR2 is ANQGSEA. This CDR3 is 14 amino acids long. Source: PBMCs, mostly from graft donor cells, taken 360 days after TCRalphabeta/CD19-depleted stem cell transplant. The rearrangement joins TRBV29-1 to TRBJ2-1; TRBD2 matches 8 bases. The TCR was taken from a male patient under 10 years old who had a stem cell transplant for acute lymphoblastic leukemia, so the T cells may come from the graft donor. For the CDR3, the DNA is TGCAGCGTTGGAGGCGGGGGGCCCTACAATGAGCAGTTCTTC. This gives the protein CSVGGGGPYNEQFF.